The 2 T cell receptor beta chains reported below all come from one sample, sequenced in a study of blood T cell repertoires in COVID-19. Method: immunoSEQ multiplex PCR; TCRdb's copy keeps in-frame clones and lacks some. The sample lists about 170,000 clones, roughly 87% occurring once. The source material was peripheral blood. The receptors were sampled from a woman in her 70s with acute or convalescent COVID-19.

This clone has just one count. The chain combines TRBV28 with TRBJ2-3; 9 bases map to TRBD1. V was pared by 5 bases and J by 5 bases, with 8 bases of the junction left unmatched. CDR1 and CDR2 from the germline V gene are MDHEN and SYDVKM. The CDR3 totals 15 residues. The CDR3: CASSRPGQGQDTQYF. For the CDR3, the DNA is TGTGCCAGCAGTCGACCCGGACAGGGGCAAGATACGCAGTATTTT.

This sequence joins TRBV6-5 and TRBJ1-1, with 8 bases fitting TRBD1. Per the germline V gene, CDR1 is MNHEY and CDR2 is SVGAGI. J was trimmed by 4 bases and V by 7 bases; bases with no gene match: 11. The CDR3 extends over 15 amino acids. The chain's CDR3 is CASIPIQGAGTEAFF. The CDR3 nucleotides are TGTGCCAGCATCCCCATCCAGGGGGCTGGCACTGAAGCTTTCTTT.